This TCR beta chain was identified during a study of T-cell reconstitution after alpha-beta-depleted transplantation in children (dated by TCRdb to about 2016). For the wider study: Using TCR repertoire profiling, the study quantitatively followed how T-cell immune reconstitution unfolded in children after TCRalphabeta/CD19-depleted allogeneic hematopoietic cell transplantation.

A word on this clonotype: No cognate antigen has been identified for it. No base qualities exist here, and no much larger clone lies one base off it.

Library creation used PCR. Sequencing took place on an Illumina HiSeq 2500. Molecular barcoding was employed in the preparation of TCR libraries, with unique molecular identifiers being used to normalize TCRbeta repertoire quantification. TCRdb reanalyzed the raw reads on its own, using fastp at Q25 for trimming and MiXCR for clone calling, and kept in-frame beta chains. Under each unique CDR3 protein, matching rows form one entry showing the most common genes and DNA. Present in this sample are about 580,000 distinct CDR3 sequences, 25% to 30% of which were seen just once. 30% to 40% of the sample is taken by the ten largest. Broad study findings and their caveats: The apparently early recovery of alphabetaT-cell counts about two months after transplant reportedly depended on only several hundred rapidly expanded clones that came from non-depleted graft cells. In some patients, high TCRbeta diversity at day 60 was attributed to recipient T cells and intrathymic progenitors that had survived conditioning. The frequencies of hyperexpanded clones fell over the following months, and after one year, T-cell counts and TCRbeta diversity were mostly attributed to newly produced T cells.

Counted from cysteine to phenylalanine, this CDR3 has 15 amino acids. Only CDR3 DNA is held: 45 bases, read in frame from base 1. The germline V gene gives CDR1 as SGHTA and CDR2 as FQGNSA. Clipping removes 1 base from V and 7 bases from J, with 9 as the unmatched junction base count. The sample's treatment or condition label is to be understood as: allogeneic hematopoietic cell transplantation with graft depleted of TCRalphabeta T cells and CD19 B cells. Transplant recipients were children who received TCRalphabeta/CD19-depleted allogeneic hematopoietic cell grafts. The chain was built from TRBV7-2 and TRBJ1-1, with 7 bases aligning to TRBD1. This sequence was found in a boy less than two years old with Wiskott-Aldrich syndrome, due to receive a stem cell transplant. The source was PBMCs, collected before TCRalphabeta/CD19-depleted stem cell transplant. This receptor carries the CDR3 CASSLVGRGSDEAFF. Here is the DNA: TGTGCCAGCAGCTTAGTCGGCAGGGGGTCGGATGAAGCTTTCTTT.